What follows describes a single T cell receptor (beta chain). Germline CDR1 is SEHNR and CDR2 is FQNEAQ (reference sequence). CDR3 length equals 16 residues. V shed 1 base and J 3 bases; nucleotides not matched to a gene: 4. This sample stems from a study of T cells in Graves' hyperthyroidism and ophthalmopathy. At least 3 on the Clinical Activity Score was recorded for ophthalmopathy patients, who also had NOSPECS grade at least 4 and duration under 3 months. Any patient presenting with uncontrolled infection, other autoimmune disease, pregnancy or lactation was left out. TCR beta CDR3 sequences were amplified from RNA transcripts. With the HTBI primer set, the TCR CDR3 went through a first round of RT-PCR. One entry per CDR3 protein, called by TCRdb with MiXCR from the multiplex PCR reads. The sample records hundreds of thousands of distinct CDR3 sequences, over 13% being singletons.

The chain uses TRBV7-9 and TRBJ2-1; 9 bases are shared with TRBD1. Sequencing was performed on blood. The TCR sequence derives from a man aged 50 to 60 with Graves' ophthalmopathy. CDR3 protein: CASSLVGTGIYNEQFF. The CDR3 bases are TGTGCCAGCAGCTTAGTTGGGACAGGGATCTACAATGAGCAGTTCTTC.